This entry lists 4 T cell receptor beta chains sequenced from one sample in a study of post-analysis software for immune sequencing data. For these TCRs, the target antigens are not known. cDNA libraries for TCR beta contained unique molecular identifiers. TCRdb recomputed calls from the PCR reads with MiXCR, one row per CDR3 protein. The repertoire holds hundreds of thousands of distinct CDR3 sequences, with roughly two fifths as singletons. Overall study results and limits: Among a handful of TRBV segments more frequent in patients than controls were TRBV5-6, TRBV5-1 and TRBV20-1.

Source material: blood. These receptor sequences come from a girl aged 5 to 17 with multiple sclerosis.

The rearrangement links TRBV5-5 to TRBJ1-4, with TRBD1 as a possible D gene (6 bases). Germline V gives CDR1 SGHKS, CDR2 YYEKEE (reference sequence). The CDR3 is 14 residues long. Trimming removed 6 bases from V and 5 bases from J, with 14 bases in between. The CDR3 spells CASTRGGGNEKLFF. The CDR3 nucleotides read TGTGCCAGCACCCGAGGAGGGGGAAATGAAAAACTGTTTTTT.

There are a few counts of this clonotype. This rearrangement joins TRBV24-1 to TRBJ2-1, with 14 nucleotides matching TRBD2. The CDR3 covers 17 residues. Germline trimming cut 4 bases from V and 4 bases from J; bases unmatched to any gene: 5. Germline CDR1 KGHDR, CDR2 SFDVKD. The chain's CDR3 is CATSDTGTSGSYNEQFF. The CDR3 bases are TGTGCCACCAGTGACACCGGGACTAGCGGGAGTTACAATGAGCAGTTCTTC.

The rearrangement uses TRBV4-2 and TRBJ2-1, with 9 nucleotides matching TRBD2. Germline V gives CDR1 LGHNA, CDR2 YNFKEQ. CDR3 length: 14 amino acids. Trimming removed 1 base from V and 8 bases from J; junction bases left unmatched: 3. Here the CDR3 reads CASSQGGRAYEQFF. CDR3 DNA: TGTGCCAGCAGCCAAGGCGGGAGGGCCTATGAGCAGTTCTTC.

V gene TRBV5-1 combines with J gene TRBJ2-1; 10 bases agree with TRBD2. Losses at the gene ends were 5 bases for V and 5 bases for J; bases not matched to a gene: 7. The CDR3 consists of 15 residues. Looked up from germline, CDR1 is SGHRS and CDR2 is YFSETQ. CDR3 residues: CASRLAGGPDNEQFF. DNA of the CDR3: TGCGCCAGCAGGTTAGCGGGGGGACCTGACAATGAGCAGTTCTTC.